Listed below are T cell receptor beta chains from one sample, sequenced in a study of blood T cells in healthy people across ages. MiXCR was run by TCRdb on the 5' RACE reads, yielding one entry per CDR3 protein. The sample shows about 640,000 distinct CDR3 sequences, 58% of them seen only once. The specimen sequenced was blood. These receptors were obtained from a man aged 55 to 70 in good health. Both conserved end residues are part of each CDR3.

v_call cdr3_aa
TRBV10-3 CANRDSGRADTQYF
TRBV10-3 CATTDTSGASVLTF
TRBV20-1 CSAVRTGHYEQYF
TRBV9 CASSRGLAGAETQYF
TRBV6-6 CASSPRGGWGTDTQYF
TRBV7-2 CASKRSSQETQYF
TRBV10-3 CAISDPAAKNIQYF
TRBV3-1 CASSQGAGAWTEAFF
TRBV10-3 CATTRTANTEAFF
TRBV6-2/TRBV6-3 CASSYPRTSGGTGELFF
TRBV7-9 CASIPGQGFEFYGYTF
TRBV20-1 CSARDPFGNTIYF
TRBV10-3 CAISPAGGKDTQYF
TRBV3-1 CASSPETAMNTEAFF
TRBV7-2 CASSPTGTASYEQYF
TRBV5-1 CASSSGTDYNSPLHF
TRBV7-2 CASSVTRQETQYF
TRBV2 CASSDGTSGGREQYF
TRBV5-1 CASSPGEGNQPQHF
TRBV20-1 CSARDESSRGETQYF
TRBV20-1 CSALQGAPAKNIQYF
TRBV29-1 CSVVAGVYGYTF
TRBV4-1 CASSQRPADQPQHF
TRBV20-1 CSVLPGQPSYEQYF
TRBV14 CASSQEGQGVDEQFF
TRBV3-1 CASSQDPPSGGNNEQFF
TRBV20-1 CSARDRGGWNEQYF
TRBV3-1 CASSREGENTEAFF
TRBV20-1 CSAQGESSYNEQFF
TRBV4-2 CASTGVGSPLHF
TRBV20-1 CSAEGQGGNEQFF
TRBV11-2 CASSPRRGGGKLFF
TRBV11-2 CASSLRTGGETQYF
TRBV20-1 CSASPNRDHEQYF
TRBV5-6 CASSLPQSRDRERHNEQFF
TRBV11-3 CASSLRGTRSADTQYF
TRBV6-5 CASSLAGVYGYTF
TRBV6-1 CASTTLAGGHNEQFF
TRBV20-1 CSARPVDQPQHF
TRBV27 CASRPTGMGGYTF
TRBV3-1 CASSPGGRGGEKLFF
TRBV29-1 CSVEKTGEFSYNEQFF
TRBV29-1 CSVEDPGAGPKETQYF
TRBV29-1 CSVPGYETQYF
TRBV27 CASRNRGLAEETQYF
TRBV20-1 CSARAEGGAINEQYF
TRBV21-1 CASSKETRGLAVDEQFF
TRBV6-4 CASSDPTSGGTTTTDTQYF
TRBV2 CAISESRQGEQFF
TRBV18 CASSPLGTVSYNEQFF
TRBV29-1 CSVVSRSVYNEQFF
TRBV7-9 CASSLAIVGGEETQYF
TRBV27 CASSLGGQLAYEQYF
TRBV10-3 CAIRRTGEVGEAFF
TRBV4-2 CASSQDLRGGQFF
TRBV6-2/TRBV6-3 CASSPVPALNEQFF
TRBV6-5 CASSRGQPLTNEKPFF
TRBV7-2 CASSETVYEQYF
TRBV5-1 CASMDRATHIQYF